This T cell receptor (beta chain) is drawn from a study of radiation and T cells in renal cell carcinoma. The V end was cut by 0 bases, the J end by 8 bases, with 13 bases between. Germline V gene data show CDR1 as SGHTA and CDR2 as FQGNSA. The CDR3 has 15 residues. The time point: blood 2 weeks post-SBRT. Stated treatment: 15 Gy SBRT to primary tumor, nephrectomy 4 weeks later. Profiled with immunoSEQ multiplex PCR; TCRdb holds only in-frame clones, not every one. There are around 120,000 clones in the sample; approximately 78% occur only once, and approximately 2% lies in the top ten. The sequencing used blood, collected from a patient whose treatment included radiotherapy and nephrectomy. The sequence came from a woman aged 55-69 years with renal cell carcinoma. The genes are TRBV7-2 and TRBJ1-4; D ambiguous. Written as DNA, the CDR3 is TGTGCCAGCAGCTTAGCGTCGGGTTCTGGGGAAAAACTGTTTTTT. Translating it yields CASSLASGSGEKLFF. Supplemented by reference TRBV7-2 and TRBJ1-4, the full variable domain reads GAGVSQSPSNKVTEKGKDVELRCDPISGHTALYWYRQSLGQGLEFLIYFQGNSAPDKSGLPSDRFSAERTGGSVSTLTIQRTQQEDSAVYLCASSLASGSGEKLFFGSGTQLSVL.